This T cell receptor (beta chain) was captured by sequencing in a study of CD8 T cells in ankylosing spondylitis. This clonotype was seen repeatedly, ten times or more. The CDR3 is 15 amino acids. With 0 bases removed from V and 5 bases from J, the gap between germline ends came to 10 bases. In germline, CDR1 is MNHEY, CDR2 SVGAGI. TCRdb re-called the 5' RACE reads with MiXCR, one entry per CDR3 protein. The sample carries approximately 92,000 distinct CDR3 sequences, 8.8% recorded once. The chain carries TRBV6-5 and TRBJ1-4; no reliable D call. The clonotype originates from a male donor with ankylosing spondylitis or in good health (not recorded which). The specimen sequenced was blood, either unsorted or a sorted T cell fraction (not recorded which). The CDR3 here is CASSYSRRPNEKLFF. Written as DNA, the CDR3 is TGTGCCAGCAGTTACTCGAGACGGCCAAATGAAAAACTGTTTTTT.